The 32 T cell receptor beta chains below were found in one sample sequenced in a study of control samples from healthy donors and cancer patients (dated by TCRdb to the early 2020s). Preparation of the library involved the immunoSEQ multiplex PCR assay. Imported from immuneACCESS, the table was reduced by TCRdb to in-frame sequences with V and J called. These copies leave out some clones; in studies compared against another copy, an unresolved V gene accounts for under half, and the cause of the remainder is not known. Recorded for this sample are about 180,000 clones; 94% of them occurred a single time. Around 1.5% of the sample lies in the top ten. Sequenced input: blood. These receptors all come from a woman aged 18-30 years in good health.

V is TRBV4-3 and J is TRBJ2-6; D ambiguous. This CDR3 is 16 amino acids long. V was pared by 2 bases and J by 4 bases, with 12 bases between. The germline V gene has CDR1 LGHNA and CDR2 YSLEER. CDR3 nucleotides: TGCGCCAGCAGCCAATTCAGGTTTTCGGGGGCCAACGTCCTGACTTTC. This encodes CASSQFRFSGANVLTF.

This chain connects TRBV29-1 to TRBJ2-3, with D possibly TRBD1 on 5 matching bases. In germline, CDR1 is SQVTM, CDR2 ANQGSEA. Trimming left V 4 bases short and J 2 bases short, with 13 bases between. The CDR3 extends over 14 amino acids. CDR3 region: CSVATVGTTDTQYF. The DNA for the CDR3 is TGCAGCGTTGCGACAGTAGGTACCACAGATACGCAGTATTTT.

V usage is TRBV5-1 and J usage is TRBJ1-6; TRBD1 is a possible D gene (5 bases). The V end lost 1 base, the J end lost 10 bases, and 12 bases lay between the germline ends. The CDR3 is 14 amino acids. In germline, CDR1 is SGHRS, CDR2 YFSETQ. The CDR3 loop reads CASSLNQGGSPLHF. CDR3 nucleotides: TGCGCCAGCAGCTTGAACCAGGGCGGGTCACCCCTCCACTTT.

The chain employs TRBV7-9 and TRBJ1-5; a possible D gene is TRBD1 (6 bases). Germline V CDR1 and CDR2: SEHNR, FQNEAQ (reference sequence). V gave up 2 bases and J gave up 0 bases, with 17 bases separating them. The CDR3 has 18 amino acids. The CDR3 is CASSLFPPDSGSNQPQHF. CDR3 bases: TGTGCCAGCAGCTTATTCCCCCCGGACAGTGGTAGCAATCAGCCCCAGCATTTT.

DNA of the CDR3: TGTGCCAGCAGTGAACCGAACACCATATATTTT. Translating it yields CASSEPNTIYF. The chain combines TRBV2 with TRBJ1-3, with D unresolved. The CDR3 loop spans 11 amino acids. Trimming took 2 bases from V and 7 from J, leaving 3 bases between them. Germline V gene sequence: CDR1 SNHLY, CDR2 FYNNEI.

The chain employs TRBV2 and TRBJ2-5, with D perhaps matching TRBD1 (7 bases). The germline V gene encodes CDR1 SNHLY and CDR2 FYNNEI. This CDR3 spans 13 amino acids. V was cut by 7 bases and J by 3 bases, with 12 bases left in between. The CDR3 is CASMEGAKETQYF. The CDR3 DNA reads as TGTGCCAGCATGGAGGGGGCGAAAGAGACCCAGTACTTC.

The chain has TRBV6-6 and TRBJ2-7, with D perhaps matching TRBD2 (5 bases). In germline, CDR1 is MNHNY, CDR2 SVGAGI (reference sequence). Deletions cut 0 bases from V and 3 bases from J, with 9 bases between. The CDR3 extends over 14 amino acids. This chain's CDR3 is CASSYSGGIYEQYF. CDR3 coding DNA: TGTGCCAGCAGTTACTCAGGAGGTATCTACGAGCAGTACTTC.

The CDR3 DNA follows: TGTGCCAGAAGCTTGGCGAAGGGTGAGCAGTTCTTC. Amino acids: CARSLAKGEQFF. The chain couples TRBV5-3 to TRBJ2-1; D not certain. TRBV5-3 is an ORF, with its function uncertain. The CDR3 totals 12 residues. V lost 0 bases to trimming and J lost 9 bases, with 7 bases between them.

V gene TRBV5-4 combines with J gene TRBJ1-1; no firm D call. The CDR3 is 17 residues long. Per germline, CDR1 SGHNT and CDR2 YYREEE (reference sequence). V was pared by 0 bases and J by 1 base, with 16 bases between. CDR3 in DNA: TGTGCCAGCAGCTTGGAAGGGCGAGGGATCAAGAACACTGAAGCTTTCTTT. Translated: CASSLEGRGIKNTEAFF.

The rearrangement uses TRBV10-1 and TRBJ2-2; 7 nucleotides line up with TRBD1. The CDR3 runs to 15 residues. Looked up from germline, CDR1 is WNHNN and CDR2 is SYGVQD (reference sequence). V lost 2 bases and J lost 0; bases outside the gene matches: 0. The CDR3, as DNA: TGCGCCAGCAGTGAGGGGACAGCGAACACCGGGGAGCTGTTTTTT. Translating it yields CASSEGTANTGELFF.

The CDR3 bases are TGCGCCAGCAGATCTAGGCCGGGGTTGAACACTGAAGCTTTCTTT. Translation gives CASRSRPGLNTEAFF. The V call is TRBV5-1, the J call TRBJ1-1; no firm D call. From germline, CDR1 is SGHRS and CDR2 YFSETQ. V was pared by 5 bases and J by 0 bases, with 14 bases between. The CDR3 is 15 residues long. Using reference TRBV5-1 and TRBJ1-1 for the parts outside the CDR3, the full variable domain is KAGVTQTPRYLIKTRGQQVTLSCSPISGHRSVSWYQQTPGQGLQFLFEYFSETQRNKGNFPGRFSGRQFSNSRSEMNVSTLELGDSALYLCASRSRPGLNTEAFFGQGTRLTVV.

This sequence joins TRBV5-6 and TRBJ1-6; possibly TRBD1 for D (5 bases). The CDR3 totals 15 residues. The ends were cut back, 3 bases at V and 7 bases at J, with 14 bases in the middle. Germline V CDR1 and CDR2: SGHDT, YYEEEE. The CDR3 reads CASSYDRRFNSPLHF. CDR3 DNA sequence: TGTGCCAGCAGCTACGACAGACGGTTCAATTCACCCCTCCACTTT.

The J gene is TRBJ1-1, the V gene TRBV11-3; D possibly corresponds to TRBD1 (5 bases). CDR3 size: 17 residues. With 5 bases removed from V and 0 bases from J, the gap between germline ends came to 19 bases. Germline V gene sequence: CDR1 SGHNT, CDR2 YENEEA. CDR3 DNA: TGTGCCAGCAGCCCGCCCGTGGGGGGGGTGGTGAACACTGAAGCTTTCTTT. The encoded protein is CASSPPVGGVVNTEAFF.

This clone came up many times. The chain employs TRBV7-9 and TRBJ2-6; D is undetermined. The germline V and J ends were trimmed by 0 bases and 0 bases, with 9 bases remaining between them. This CDR3 contains 17 residues. Germline V lookup: CDR1 SEHNR, CDR2 FQNEAQ (reference sequence). Here the CDR3 reads CASSLASAISGANVLTF. CDR3 sequence (DNA): TGTGCCAGCAGCTTAGCGTCTGCCATCTCTGGGGCCAACGTCCTGACTTTC. The entire variable domain, with the rest obtained from reference TRBV7-9 and TRBJ2-6, is as follows: DTGVSQNPRHKITKRGQNVTFRCDPISEHNRLYWYRQTLGQGPEFLTYFQNEAQLEKSRLLSDRFSAERPKGSFSTLEIQRTEQGDSAMYLCASSLASAISGANVLTFGAGSRLTVL.

The chain combines TRBV27 with TRBJ1-1, with D uncertain. From germline, CDR1 is MNHEY and CDR2 SMNVEV (reference sequence). The CDR3 consists of 14 residues. V was clipped by 5 bases and J by 5 bases, with 15 bases between them. The CDR3 bases are TGTGCCAGCAGTGCGTCCGAGAGGGCAACTGAAGCTTTCTTT. This encodes CASSASERATEAFF.

This clone occurred a few times. The chain links TRBV10-3 to TRBJ2-7, with unresolved D. The CDR3 has 13 amino acids. V was shortened by 0 bases and J by 3 bases, with 6 bases between the two germline ends. Germline V gene data show CDR1 as ENHRY and CDR2 as SYGVKD. CDR3 region: CAISESQVYEQYF. CDR3 in DNA: TGTGCCATCAGTGAGTCTCAGGTCTACGAGCAGTACTTC.

V is TRBV6-5 and J is TRBJ1-2; the D gene is possibly TRBD1 (6 bases). Looked up from germline, CDR1 is MNHEY and CDR2 is SVGAGI. Trimming took 6 bases from V and 5 from J, leaving 13 bases between them. The CDR3 is 13 residues long. The chain's CDR3 is CASSLAGVYGYTF. DNA of the CDR3: TGTGCCAGCAGCCTCGCAGGGGTATATGGCTACACCTTC.

The chain is built from TRBV27 and TRBJ1-2; unclear D gene. Trimming cost V 1 base and J 5 bases, with 11 bases left between them. The V gene's germline CDR1 is MNHEY and CDR2 SMNVEV (reference sequence). The CDR3 runs 14 residues. The CDR3 sequence is CASSLFSFGYGYTF. Here the CDR3 DNA reads TGTGCCAGCAGTTTATTCTCTTTTGGGTATGGCTACACCTTC.

This clone was counted once. The genes are TRBV11-2 and TRBJ1-5, with a tentative D call TRBD1 (5 bases). Trimming removed 0 bases from V and 5 bases from J, with 11 bases in between. Germline V lookup: CDR1 SGHAT, CDR2 FQNNGV. This CDR3 is 15 amino acids long. The CDR3 sequence: CASSLDPRGDQPQHF. CDR3 coding DNA: TGTGCCAGCAGCTTAGATCCTAGAGGGGATCAGCCCCAGCATTTT.

The rearrangement links TRBV7-8 to TRBJ2-6, with 10 nucleotides matching TRBD1. This CDR3 is 17 amino acids long. The V segment lost 0 bases and the J segment 4 bases; nucleotides outside the gene matches: 3. Looked up from germline, CDR1 is SGHVS and CDR2 is FQNEAQ. CDR3 residues: CASSLAGQGSGANVLTF. The CDR3 nucleotides are TGTGCCAGCAGCTTAGCGGGACAGGGGTCCGGGGCCAACGTCCTGACTTTC.

The chain uses TRBV5-1 and TRBJ2-5, with D possibly matching TRBD2 (6 bases). This CDR3 is built from 15 residues. The V end lost 0 bases, the J end lost 4 bases, and 13 bases lay between the germline ends. Per the germline V gene, CDR1 is SGHRS and CDR2 is YFSETQ. The CDR3: CASSLVGGGGETQYF. CDR3 in DNA: TGCGCCAGCAGCTTGGTGGGAGGAGGAGGAGAGACCCAGTACTTC.

There are many counts of this clone. The CDR3 sequence: CASTGHSGANVLTF. CDR3 coding DNA: TGTGCCAGCACAGGGCACTCTGGGGCCAACGTCCTGACTTTC. The chain employs TRBV9 and TRBJ2-6; D is possibly TRBD1 (5 bases). CDR3 length: 14 amino acids. Germline V gives CDR1 SGDLS, CDR2 YYNGEE. Trimming removed 6 bases from V and 0 bases from J, with 7 bases in between.

This chain uses TRBV28 with TRBJ1-5; D gene uncertain. V lost 4 bases and J lost 9, with 7 bases in between. This CDR3 region has 11 residues. The V gene's germline CDR1 is MDHEN and CDR2 SYDVKM. The CDR3 here is CASSSDLPQHF. Written as DNA, the CDR3 is TGTGCCAGCAGTTCGGACTTGCCCCAGCATTTT.

The chain couples TRBV6-5 to TRBJ1-1; D gene unclear. Trimming shortened V by 6 bases and J by 1 base, and 9 bases separated the two germline ends. CDR3 size: 13 residues. Germline loops: CDR1 MNHEY, CDR2 SVGAGI. The CDR3 DNA sequence: TGTGCCAGCAGCCTCGGCCGGAACACTGAAGCTTTCTTT. The encoded protein is CASSLGRNTEAFF.

The V gene is TRBV11-2, the J gene TRBJ2-3; D uncertain. Per the germline V gene, CDR1 is SGHAT and CDR2 is FQNNGV. V was cut by 1 base and J by 1 base, with 3 bases left in between. The CDR3 runs to 13 residues. Here the CDR3 reads CASSLGGTDTQYF. In DNA form, the CDR3 reads TGTGCCAGCAGCTTAGGGGGCACAGATACGCAGTATTTT. Together with reference TRBV11-2 and TRBJ2-3, the CDR3 gives the full variable domain: EAGVAQSPRYKIIEKRQSVAFWCNPISGHATLYWYQQILGQGPKLLIQFQNNGVVDDSQLPKDRFSAERLKGVDSTLKIQPAKLEDSAVYLCASSLGGTDTQYFGPGTRLTVL.

This chain links TRBV6-5 with TRBJ1-3; D ambiguous. Germline loops: CDR1 MNHEY, CDR2 SVGAGI. V dropped 5 bases and J dropped 4 bases, with 12 bases sitting between them. CDR3 size: 14 residues. The chain's CDR3 is CASSPWQRGNTIYF. CDR3 nucleotides: TGTGCCAGCAGTCCCTGGCAGAGAGGAAACACCATATATTTT.

The rearrangement links TRBV28 to TRBJ2-7; the D gene is possibly TRBD2 (7 bases). Germline CDR1 is MDHEN and CDR2 is SYDVKM. CDR3 size: 15 residues. With 5 bases removed from V and 4 bases from J, the gap between germline ends came to 18 bases. The CDR3 DNA reads TGTGCCAGCAGTGAGGCGGTTAGGGGGGGTTACGAGCAGTACTTC. Its translation: CASSEAVRGGYEQYF.

The gene calls are TRBV6-2 or TRBV6-3 and TRBJ2-3, with 11 positions matching TRBD2. From germline, CDR1 is MNHEY and CDR2 SVGEGT. This CDR3 contains 15 residues. The V gene end was trimmed by 5 bases and the J gene end by 2 bases; junction bases not matched to a gene: 3. The CDR3 DNA is TGTGCCAGCAGTATTAGCGGGAGGGCCACAGATACGCAGTATTTT. Translation: CASSISGRATDTQYF.

The rearrangement uses TRBV3-1 (or the pseudogene TRBV3-2) and TRBJ2-1, with TRBD2 matching over 9 bases. V was clipped by 3 bases and J by 10 bases; unmatched bases: 7. Germline lookup yields CDR1 LGHDT and CDR2 YNNKEL (reference sequence). The CDR3 contains 14 residues. CDR3 DNA sequence: TGTGCCAGCAGCCAGATAGCGGGGGTTTTAGAGCAGTTCTTC. The encoded protein is CASSQIAGVLEQFF.

This clone was recorded only once. The V and J genes are TRBV5-1 and TRBJ1-2; TRBD1 aligns across 11 bases. Germline lookup yields CDR1 SGHRS and CDR2 YFSETQ. Trimming cost V 3 bases and J 4 bases; bases outside gene matches: 5. The CDR3 covers 15 residues. CDR3 nucleotide sequence: TGCGCCAGCAGCTGGGGACAGGGGGAATTCTATGGCTACACCTTC. Encoded protein: CASSWGQGEFYGYTF.

This clone has a single count. The rearrangement uses TRBV13 and TRBJ1-1; 10 nucleotides line up with TRBD1. The CDR3 is 18 amino acids. In germline, CDR1 is PRHDT, CDR2 FYEKMQ (reference sequence). With V trimmed by 4 bases and J by 0 bases, 11 bases remained unmatched. This chain's CDR3 is CASSYGLGTGAMNTEAFF. Written as DNA, the CDR3 is TGTGCCAGCAGCTATGGCCTCGGGACAGGGGCTATGAACACTGAAGCTTTCTTT.

This chain uses TRBV7-2 with TRBJ1-3; D ambiguous. Germline V CDR1 and CDR2: SGHTA, FQGNSA. Trimming pared 1 base from V and 9 bases from J, leaving 16 bases between. The CDR3 is made up of 15 amino acids. The CDR3 region has the DNA TGTGCCAGCAGCTTAGGGTTGGGAAACCCCCCCACCATATATTTT. It is translated as CASSLGLGNPPTIYF. The full variable domain, its missing parts supplied by reference TRBV7-2 and TRBJ1-3, is GAGVSQSPSNKVTEKGKDVELRCDPISGHTALYWYRQSLGQGLEFLIYFQGNSAPDKSGLPSDRFSAERTGGSVSTLTIQRTQQEDSAVYLCASSLGLGNPPTIYFGEGSWLTVV.